This record concerns one T cell receptor beta chain sequence. The antigen remains unidentified. This sample is drawn from a study of graft-versus-host responses after intestinal transplantation. Points from the study as a whole: Graft-donor T cell macrochimerism in patients accompanied high graft-versus-host to host-versus-graft clonal ratios in allografts.

Germline loops: CDR1 MDHEN, CDR2 SYDVKM. CDR3 size: 14 residues. The V segment lost 7 bases and the J segment 4 bases; nucleotides outside the gene matches: 8. Sequencing used immunoSEQ multiplex PCR; TCRdb keeps in-frame clones, though not all of them. The repertoire holds more than 95,000 clones, with about 88% as singletons. This sequence was found in a human donor who received an intestinal transplant. The chain recombines TRBV28 with TRBJ2-3, with 7 bases matching TRBD2. Sequenced here: unstimulated CD4+ T cells sorted from spleen or lymph node cells, sampled before intestinal transplant. The CDR3 loop is CASMLREFADTQYF. The CDR3 DNA is TGTGCCAGCATGTTGCGGGAGTTCGCAGATACGCAGTATTTT.